The 32 T cell receptor beta chains listed next were all sequenced from one sample in a study of T cells and Merkel cell carcinoma outcomes. Using immunoSEQ multiplex PCR, the repertoire was profiled, and TCRdb retains in-frame clones only, with some absent. The profile shows under 25,000 clones, roughly 82% of them singletons. Sequencing was performed on tumor tissue from Merkel cell carcinoma. The origin of the receptors is a human donor with Merkel cell carcinoma.

The rearrangement uses TRBV5-1 and TRBJ2-5; maybe TRBD2 (5 bases). Germline CDR1 is SGHRS and CDR2 is YFSETQ. This CDR3 has 13 residues. Trimming stripped 3 bases from V and 4 bases from J, with 10 bases between. The CDR3 DNA follows: TGCGCCAGCAGCTCGCGAAGCGGAGAGACCCAGTACTTC. This gives the protein CASSSRSGETQYF.

V and J are TRBV6-6 and TRBJ2-1; tentative D call: TRBD1 (5 bases). Per the germline V gene, CDR1 is MNHNY and CDR2 is SVGAGI (reference sequence). The CDR3 spans 14 residues. The V gene lost 2 bases and the J gene lost 8 bases, with 13 bases spanning the gap. The CDR3 sequence: CASSYRQGFHEQFF. The DNA for the CDR3 is TGTGCCAGCAGTTACAGGCAGGGTTTCCATGAGCAGTTCTTC.

V usage is TRBV6-6 and J usage is TRBJ2-3, with D perhaps matching TRBD2 (5 bases). CDR3 length: 14 amino acids. The V and J ends lost 2 bases and 5 bases respectively, with 11 bases between them. The germline V gene has CDR1 MNHNY and CDR2 SVGAGI (reference sequence). CDR3 bases: TGTGCCAGCAGTTACCCAGGACGGGAAGATACGCAGTATTTT. This gives the protein CASSYPGREDTQYF.

This chain joins TRBV5-1 and TRBJ1-5; no definite D call. The CDR3 has 14 amino acids. Trimming pared 4 bases from V and 4 bases from J, leaving 12 bases between. The V gene's germline CDR1 is SGHRS and CDR2 YFSETQ. Here the CDR3 DNA reads TGCGCCAGCAGCCCAATGGGAGTGAATCAGCCCCAGCATTTT. Protein sequence: CASSPMGVNQPQHF.

This clone was counted between two and nine times. The CDR3 sequence is CASSLTSGQRNTQYF. The CDR3 DNA reads TGTGCCAGCAGCTTGACTAGCGGCCAAAGGAATACGCAGTATTTT. The chain carries TRBV7-9 and TRBJ2-3; 9 nucleotides align to TRBD2. The CDR3 runs 15 residues. Germline CDR1 SEHNR, CDR2 FQNEAQ (reference sequence). Germline trimming cut 3 bases from V and 7 bases from J; bases unmatched to any gene: 8.

This clone was counted only a few times. The chain carries TRBV11-2 and TRBJ1-1; unclear D gene. V was cut by 2 bases and J by 1 base, with 11 bases left in between. Germline V lookup: CDR1 SGHAT, CDR2 FQNNGV. This CDR3 has 15 amino acids. The CDR3: CASSLRRVSNTEAFF. The CDR3 bases are TGTGCCAGCAGCTTAAGGCGGGTGTCGAACACTGAAGCTTTCTTT.

The genes are TRBV5-1 and TRBJ2-7; no clear D. Germline CDR1 reads SGHRS; CDR2 reads YFSETQ. The CDR3 has 13 residues. The V and J ends lost 5 bases and 0 bases respectively, with 9 bases between them. CDR3 residues: CASRTPSSYEQYF. CDR3 nucleotides: TGCGCCAGCAGGACCCCAAGCTCCTACGAGCAGTACTTC.

The J gene is TRBJ2-5, the V gene TRBV9; TRBD2 matches at 8 bases. V gave up 2 bases and J gave up 5 bases; unmatched junction bases: 8. This CDR3 contains 15 residues. The V gene's germline CDR1 is SGDLS and CDR2 YYNGEE. CDR3 DNA: TGTGCCAGCAGCGTCCGGGAGGGAGTCGCTGAGACCCAGTACTTC. Amino acids: CASSVREGVAETQYF.

The J gene is TRBJ2-5, the V gene TRBV4-1, with D unresolved. The CDR3 extends over 15 amino acids. Trimming removed 4 bases from V and 5 bases from J, with 17 bases in between. The germline V gene has CDR1 MGHRA and CDR2 YSYEKL. This chain's CDR3 is CASSRIDPGRETQYF. The DNA for the CDR3 is TGCGCCAGCAGCCGTATCGATCCGGGTAGGGAGACCCAGTACTTC.

This clone was counted only a few times. The rearrangement links TRBV18 to TRBJ1-2, with D unresolved. The germline CDR1 and CDR2 sequences are KGHSH and LQKENI. Trimming shortened V by 2 bases and J by 3 bases, and 16 bases separated the two germline ends. This CDR3 has 16 amino acids. Here the CDR3 reads CASSPEIHPGDYGYTF. Written as DNA, the CDR3 is TGTGCCAGCTCACCAGAAATCCACCCCGGGGACTATGGCTACACCTTC.

This clone was seen a handful of times. The V call is TRBV5-1, the J call TRBJ1-5; a weak D match, TRBD1 (6 bases). The CDR3 is 15 residues long. With 2 bases removed from V and 4 bases from J, the gap between germline ends came to 13 bases. Germline V gives CDR1 SGHRS, CDR2 YFSETQ. The CDR3 loop reads CASSFDGQPNQPQHF. The CDR3 DNA follows: TGCGCCAGCAGCTTTGATGGACAGCCGAATCAGCCCCAGCATTTT.

The sample holds a few counts of this clone. The chain joins TRBV7-3 to TRBJ2-7, with D uncertain. The V gene's germline CDR1 is SGHTA and CDR2 FQGTGA. V was trimmed by 3 bases and J by 2 bases, leaving 8 bases between them. The CDR3 totals 13 residues. The CDR3 protein is CASSLDPAYEQYF. The CDR3 bases are TGTGCCAGCAGCTTGGACCCTGCCTACGAGCAGTACTTC.

This chain links TRBV10-1 with TRBJ1-6; D is uncertain. Germline V CDR1 and CDR2: WNHNN, SYGVQD (reference sequence). Trimming left V 6 bases short and J 7 bases short, with 10 bases between. The CDR3 is made up of 13 amino acids. In DNA, the CDR3 is TGCGCCAGCAGGGAAGGCCGAAATTCACCCCTCCACTTT. This encodes CASREGRNSPLHF.

The chain recombines TRBV10-3 with TRBJ1-2; D is unresolved. This CDR3 contains 16 residues. The germline gives CDR1 ENHRY, CDR2 SYGVKD. Trimming took 4 bases from V and 0 from J, leaving 15 bases between them. The CDR3: CAISARGGGTNYGYTF. CDR3 nucleotides: TGTGCCATCAGTGCCCGAGGAGGAGGCACTAACTATGGCTACACCTTC.

This clone was picked up one time. The rearrangement joins TRBV7-8 to TRBJ2-1; tentative D call: TRBD1 (6 bases). The CDR3 is 14 amino acids. CDR1 SGHVS and CDR2 FQNEAQ come from the germline V gene. With 4 bases removed from V and 10 bases from J, the gap between germline ends came to 17 bases. The CDR3 region has the DNA TGTGCCAGCAGCTATTCTATCGGGACATACGAGCAGTTCTTC. It yields the protein CASSYSIGTYEQFF.

The chain links TRBV5-1 to TRBJ1-1, with D unresolved. Germline values: CDR1 SGHRS, CDR2 YFSETQ. The CDR3 is 14 amino acids. The V end was cut by 2 bases, the J end by 1 base, with 9 bases between. CDR3 protein: CASSFARENTEAFF. As DNA, the CDR3 is TGCGCCAGCAGCTTTGCCCGGGAGAACACTGAAGCTTTCTTT.

The chain is built from TRBV5-6 and TRBJ2-7; TRBD2 agrees at 7 bases. This CDR3 region has 13 residues. Germline CDR1 and CDR2: SGHDT and YYEEEE. The V segment lost 2 bases and the J segment 2 bases; nucleotides outside the gene matches: 1. CDR3 sequence: CASSFGLAYEQYF. CDR3 nucleotides: TGTGCCAGCAGCTTTGGACTAGCCTACGAGCAGTACTTC.

This clone has a single count. This sequence joins TRBV28 and TRBJ1-5; D unclear. With 7 bases removed from V and 0 bases from J, the gap between germline ends came to 10 bases. This CDR3 has 14 amino acids. CDR1 is MDHEN and CDR2 is SYDVKM in the germline V gene. Here the CDR3 reads CASTHPFSNQPQHF. The CDR3 DNA reads as TGTGCCAGCACCCATCCCTTTAGCAATCAGCCCCAGCATTTT.

The CDR3 sequence: CASSAGGDQPQHF. The CDR3 bases are TGTGCCAGCAGCGCAGGGGGCGACCAGCCCCAGCATTTT. This chain links TRBV9 with TRBJ1-5, with 8 bases matching TRBD1. Trimming at V came to 3 bases and at J to 7 bases, leaving 3 bases not matched to a gene. Germline V gives CDR1 SGDLS, CDR2 YYNGEE. CDR3 size: 13 residues.

This chain connects TRBV28 to TRBJ2-7, with D hard to call. V lost 7 bases to trimming and J lost 7 bases, with 17 bases between them. The CDR3 is 13 residues long. Per germline, CDR1 MDHEN and CDR2 SYDVKM. The CDR3 nucleotides are TGTGCCAGCAAGGTCTCAGAGTACGGAGAGCAGTACTTC. This sequence encodes CASKVSEYGEQYF.

The rearrangement links TRBV7-9 to TRBJ2-2; D remains unclear. Germline CDR1 and CDR2: SEHNR and FQNEAQ (reference sequence). The CDR3 is made up of 14 amino acids. V lost 9 bases, J lost 1 base, and 12 bases lay in between. The CDR3 DNA reads as TGTGCCAGGGGTGGGGAAAAGAACACCGGGGAGCTGTTTTTT. Protein sequence: CARGGEKNTGELFF.

This clone was detected once. The rearrangement uses TRBV19 and TRBJ2-3; 10 positions match TRBD2. CDR3 size: 12 residues. The germline gives CDR1 LNHDA, CDR2 SQIVND (reference sequence). V lost 8 bases and J lost 5; bases outside the gene matches: 1. Written as DNA, the CDR3 is TGTGCCAGTCGACTAGCGGGAGATACGCAGTATTTT. Translating gives CASRLAGDTQYF.

This clone has a handful of counts. CDR3 residues: CASRRTGTQPQHF. The CDR3 DNA follows: TGTGCCAGCAGGCGGACAGGGACGCAGCCCCAGCATTTT. The chain carries TRBV28 and TRBJ1-5, with TRBD1 identical over 8 bases. The CDR3 is 13 amino acids. The V and J ends lost 6 bases and 7 bases, in that order; junction bases with no gene match: 5. CDR1 MDHEN and CDR2 SYDVKM come from the germline V gene. Complete variable domain (other parts from reference TRBV28 and TRBJ1-5): DVKVTQSSRYLVKRTGEKVFLECVQDMDHENMFWYRQDPGLGLRLIYFSYDVKMKEKGDIPEGYSVSREKKERFSLILESASTNQTSMYLCASRRTGTQPQHFGDGTRLSIL.

The V gene is TRBV7-9, the J gene TRBJ2-7; D perhaps matches TRBD1 (5 bases). The V gene lost 0 bases and the J gene lost 0 bases, with 6 bases spanning the gap. The CDR3 contains 14 residues. CDR1 and CDR2 (germline): SEHNR, FQNEAQ (reference sequence). CDR3 bases: TGTGCCAGCAGCTTAGCGGGGCGCTCCTACGAGCAGTACTTC. Translated, it gives CASSLAGRSYEQYF.

In this sample, this clone turned up a few times. This chain uses TRBV7-9 with TRBJ1-1; D remains ambiguous. CDR1 is SEHNR and CDR2 is FQNEAQ in the germline V gene (reference sequence). The CDR3 sequence is 14 residues long. Trimming stripped 5 bases from V and 5 bases from J, with 15 bases between. CDR3 in amino acids: CASSLPVAGTEAFF. CDR3 DNA: TGTGCCAGCAGCCTTCCGGTGGCTGGAACTGAAGCTTTCTTT.

V usage is TRBV11-2 and J usage is TRBJ1-3, with 7 bases lining up with TRBD1. CDR3 length equals 14 residues. V shed 5 bases and J 8 bases; nucleotides not matched to a gene: 9. Germline V CDR1 and CDR2: SGHAT, FQNNGV. This CDR3 is CASSPTGARDTIYF. For the CDR3, the DNA is TGTGCCAGCAGCCCTACAGGGGCGCGGGACACCATATATTTT.

This sequence joins TRBV10-3 and TRBJ2-2; D may be TRBD1 (6 bases). The CDR3 sequence is 15 residues long. From germline, CDR1 is ENHRY and CDR2 SYGVKD. Trimming removed 10 bases from V and 1 base from J, with 16 bases in between. The CDR3 DNA follows: TGTGCCACCCGGAGAGGACAGTTGAACACCGGGGAGCTGTTTTTT. The encoded protein is CATRRGQLNTGELFF.

This clone was picked up a small number of times. The chain combines TRBV27 with TRBJ2-5, with D hard to call. CDR3 length: 13 amino acids. Trimming pared 3 bases from V and 7 bases from J, leaving 12 bases between. CDR1 is MNHEY, CDR2 SMNVEV, per germline (reference sequence). The CDR3 DNA follows: TGTGCCAGCAGTTTTGGCGCCGAGAGGACCCAGTACTTC. It specifies CASSFGAERTQYF.

V gene TRBV5-4 combines with J gene TRBJ2-7; the match to TRBD1 covers 9 bases. This CDR3 comprises 14 residues. CDR1 is SGHNT and CDR2 is YYREEE in the germline V gene (reference sequence). V lost 4 bases and J lost 2; bases outside the gene matches: 4. CDR3 sequence reads: CASSRDRATYEQYF. The CDR3 DNA sequence: TGTGCCAGCAGCCGGGACAGGGCAACCTACGAGCAGTACTTC.

The chain combines TRBV19 with TRBJ1-5, with 7 bases lining up with TRBD1. This CDR3 comprises 15 residues. Germline CDR1 reads LNHDA; CDR2 reads SQIVND (reference sequence). V shed 6 bases and J 1 base; nucleotides not matched to a gene: 6. The CDR3 region has the DNA TGTGCCAGTAGGACGGGACAGCTGAGCAATCAGCCCCAGCATTTT. Protein sequence: CASRTGQLSNQPQHF.

This clone was detected only once. The J gene is TRBJ1-2, the V gene TRBV5-5, with D maybe TRBD1 (6 bases). V dropped 7 bases and J dropped 4 bases, with 14 bases sitting between them. This CDR3 comprises 13 residues. Per the germline V gene, CDR1 is SGHKS and CDR2 is YYEKEE (reference sequence). Here the CDR3 DNA reads TGTGCCAGCGTAGGGGGAATTGCCTATGGCTACACCTTC. It translates to CASVGGIAYGYTF. The full variable domain, rest sourced from reference TRBV5-5 and TRBJ1-2, is DAGVTQSPTHLIKTRGQQVTLRCSPISGHKSVSWYQQVLGQGPQFIFQYYEKEERGRGNFPDRFSARQFPNYSSELNVNALLLGDSALYLCASVGGIAYGYTFGSGTRLTVV.

The chain uses TRBV27 and TRBJ1-5, with TRBD1 as a possible D gene (5 bases). The V end lost 6 bases, the J end lost 7 bases, and 16 bases lay between the germline ends. This CDR3 has 14 residues. Germline V gives CDR1 MNHEY, CDR2 SMNVEV (reference sequence). The CDR3 bases are TGTGCCAGCAGCCGAGGGGCGAAATGGCAGCCCCAGCATTTT. This gives the protein CASSRGAKWQPQHF.